These T cell receptor beta chains were read from a single sample in a study of cytomegalovirus exposure and HLA in healthy donors. Data came from immunoSEQ multiplex PCR; TCRdb stores just in-frame clones and leaves some out. The table has approximately 150,000 clones, less than 85% seen once. Input material: PBMCs. The receptors derive from a man aged 55 to 70 in good health and CMV-seronegative. The CDR3 runs from the conserved cysteine through the conserved F or W. The D gene is left open where the match is weak. The size entry is marked missing in some rows and otherwise reads once, few, many or a size class.

TRBV5-5	NA	TRBJ1-1	few	TGTGCCAGCAGCCTACAGGGCCGGACTGAAGCTTTCTTT	CASSLQGRTEAFF
TRBV28	TRBD1	TRBJ1-5	NA	TGTGCCAGCAGCCTGACAGGGTTTTGGATTCAGCCCCAGCATTTT	CASSLTGFWIQPQHF
TRBV6-6	TRBD2	TRBJ2-1	NA	TGTGCCAGCAGTCCTGGACTAGCGGGGGGTGAGCAGTTCTTC	CASSPGLAGGEQFF
TRBV2	TRBD1	TRBJ1-2	few	TGTGCCAGCGTCCGGGACAGGGCGGACTATGGCTACACCTTC	CASVRDRADYGYTF
TRBV13	TRBD1	TRBJ1-4	NA	TGTGCCAGCAGCTTATCAGGGGGCCCTGAAAAACTGTTTTTT	CASSLSGGPEKLFF
TRBV18	TRBD1	TRBJ1-1	NA	TGTGCCAGCTCACCCCGCACCGGGACAGGGGGAAGAGGGACTGAAGCTTTCTTT	CASSPRTGTGGRGTEAFF
TRBV28	TRBD1	TRBJ1-3	NA	TGTGCCAGCAGTTTGGGACAGGGGGGAAACACCATATATTTT	CASSLGQGGNTIYF
TRBV9	TRBD1	TRBJ2-7	NA	TGTGCCAGCAGCAGCCGGGACAGTCTCTCCGAGCAGTACTTC	CASSSRDSLSEQYF
TRBV29-1	TRBD1	TRBJ2-7	NA	TGCAGCGTTGACCGACAGGGTGACGAGCAGTACTTC	CSVDRQGDEQYF
TRBV5-1	TRBD1	TRBJ1-2	NA	TGCGCCAGCAGCCCGAGGACAGGGGACTATGGCTACACCTTC	CASSPRTGDYGYTF
TRBV10-3	TRBD2	TRBJ2-1	NA	TGTGTCATCAGTGAGTATGCCGGGACTAGGGGCCCTGAGCAGTTCTTC	CVISEYAGTRGPEQFF
TRBV28	TRBD1	TRBJ1-1	NA	TGTGCCAGCAGCCTCCCCGGCGCAGGGGGGAACACTGAAGCTTTCTTT	CASSLPGAGGNTEAFF
TRBV7-9	NA	TRBJ1-2	few	TGTGCCAGCACCACGGCGGGGATTACCCTCTATGGCTACACCTTC	CASTTAGITLYGYTF
TRBV7-9	NA	TRBJ2-3	NA	TGTGCCAGCAGCGCCGGGACTTGGGGATGGAATACGCAGTATTTT	CASSAGTWGWNTQYF
TRBV5-1	TRBD1	TRBJ2-5	NA	TGCGCCAGCAGCTCACGGACAGGGTCGGAAGGGGGGACCCAGTACTTC	CASSSRTGSEGGTQYF
TRBV30	NA	TRBJ1-4	NA	TGTGCCTGGACAGGGCAGGGGTGGGAAAAACTGTTTTTT	CAWTGQGWEKLFF
TRBV7-2	NA	TRBJ2-6	NA	TGTGCCAGTCCCGTGCGGTACGGGGCCAACGTCCTGACTTTC	CASPVRYGANVLTF
TRBV5-4	TRBD2	TRBJ2-2	NA	TGTGCCAGCAGCTTCTGGCTAGCGGGCTACACCGGGGAGCTGTTTTTT	CASSFWLAGYTGELFF
TRBV7-2	NA	TRBJ1-5	few	TGTGCCAGCAGCTTACAGACAGGATCACATCAGCCCCAGCATTTT	CASSLQTGSHQPQHF
TRBV15	NA	TRBJ1-2	NA	TGTGCCACCAGCAGAGGTGGGGTGAGGGTTGGCTACACCTTC	CATSRGGVRVGYTF
TRBV11-2	NA	TRBJ1-2	NA	TGTGCCAGCAGCTTAGATCTGACAACCCAACGCTACACCTTC	CASSLDLTTQRYTF
TRBV5-1	NA	TRBJ2-5	NA	TGCGCCCCGGGGTATAGCGAGACCCAGTACTTC	CAPGYSETQYF
TRBV7-9	TRBD2	TRBJ2-3	NA	TGTGCCAGCAGCTGGAGGGGGCGGCTAGCGGGGGGGCCGACAGATACGCAGTATTTT	CASSWRGRLAGGPTDTQYF
TRBV12-5	NA	TRBJ1-1	few	TGTGCTAGTGATCGAGTTCTGACTGAAGCTTTCTTT	CASDRVLTEAFF
TRBV6-6	NA	TRBJ2-3	few	TGTGCCAGCAGTGTCGTTCGCACAGATACGCAGTATTTT	CASSVVRTDTQYF
TRBV29-1	NA	TRBJ2-3	NA	TGCAGCGTTGAAGGAACTACATCTAGCACAGATACGCAGTATTTT	CSVEGTTSSTDTQYF
TRBV18	TRBD2	TRBJ2-7	NA	TGTGCCAGCTCACCGTCATCCCCGGGACGGGGACTAGCGGGTGCTTTCGAGCAGTACTTC	CASSPSSPGRGLAGAFEQYF
TRBV7-2	NA	TRBJ1-1	NA	TGTGCCAGCGCCCCAGGTTCGAACACTGAAGCTTTCTTT	CASAPGSNTEAFF
TRBV5-1	TRBD1	TRBJ1-6	NA	TGCGCCACCAAGGGACAGGATAATTCACCCCTCCACTTT	CATKGQDNSPLHF
TRBV7-9	NA	TRBJ1-6	NA	TGTTCCAGCAGCTCCAGTCGTGGGACAATGAATTCACCCCTCCACTTT	CSSSSSRGTMNSPLHF
TRBV5-8	TRBD1	TRBJ2-5	once	TGTGCCAGCAGCAAAACAGGGGCACCTAGCGAGACCCAGTACTTC	CASSKTGAPSETQYF
TRBV7-2	NA	TRBJ1-1	NA	TGTGCCAGCAGCCCCCCGGGACAGAACACTGAAGCTTTCTTT	CASSPPGQNTEAFF
TRBV2	TRBD1	TRBJ1-5	few	TGTGCCAGCAGTGTTGGACAGGGGAGTCAATCCCAGCATTTT	CASSVGQGSQSQHF
TRBV15	NA	TRBJ1-4	NA	TGTGCCACCAGCAGAGATGGTGGGCCCTCCGAAAAACTGTTTTTT	CATSRDGGPSEKLFF
TRBV7-2	TRBD2	TRBJ2-7	once	TGTGCCAGCAGCTTAGCTTGGGGGGGACTAGCGGGAGGGAGCTCCTACGAGCAGTACTTC	CASSLAWGGLAGGSSYEQYF